The 31 T cell receptor beta chains presented below share a single source sample, sequenced in a study of T cells in Graves' hyperthyroidism and ophthalmopathy. From RNA transcripts, TCR beta CDR3 regions were amplified. The TCR CDR3 first-round RT-PCR relied on the HTBI primer set. In TCRdb, the multiplex PCR reads were re-called with MiXCR into one record per CDR3 protein. The profile shows roughly 250,000 distinct CDR3 sequences, approximately 20% of them singletons. The sample consisted of blood. These receptors were obtained from a man younger than 40 with Graves' ophthalmopathy.

This clonotype occurred once. The chain links TRBV12-3 or TRBV12-4 to TRBJ1-5; TRBD1 is a possible D gene (5 bases). Trimming took off 6 bases at V and 5 bases at J, with 23 bases between the two ends. The CDR3 runs to 17 residues. CDR3 region: CASSLSGYGGAHQPQHF. As DNA, the CDR3 is TGTGCCAGCAGCCTATCGGGGTACGGGGGAGCTCATCAGCCCCAGCATTTT.

This clonotype was observed a handful of times. J is TRBJ2-2 and V is TRBV9; a weak D match, TRBD2 (5 bases). Germline V gene data show CDR1 as SGDLS and CDR2 as YYNGEE. Trimming pared 2 bases from V and 4 bases from J, leaving 9 bases between. The CDR3 consists of 14 residues. CDR3 in DNA: TGTGCCAGCAGCGTGGCTACTAGCACCGGGGAGCTGTTTTTT. Translated, it gives CASSVATSTGELFF.

This clonotype was counted ten times or more. V is TRBV27 and J is TRBJ2-1; the match to TRBD2 covers 10 bases. Unmatched junction bases numbered 5, after V lost 2 bases and J lost 7 bases. CDR1 MNHEY and CDR2 SMNVEV come from the germline V gene (reference sequence). The CDR3 spans 15 residues. CDR3 bases: TGTGCCAGCAGTTTACTGGGACTAGCGTGGAATGAGCAGTTCTTC. Its translation: CASSLLGLAWNEQFF.

The gene calls are TRBV30 and TRBJ2-1, with 15 bases fitting TRBD2. The V segment lost 2 bases and the J segment 7 bases; nucleotides outside the gene matches: 6. This CDR3 has 16 residues. The germline CDR1 and CDR2 sequences are GTSNPN and SVGIG (reference sequence). CDR3 bases: TGTGCCTGGAGTATAGGGACTAGCGGGAGGTCAAATGAGCAGTTCTTC. This codes for CAWSIGTSGRSNEQFF.

V is TRBV5-1 and J is TRBJ1-4; 8 bases map to TRBD1. J gave up 2 bases and V 2 bases, and 8 bases lay outside the gene matches. The V gene's germline CDR1 is SGHRS and CDR2 YFSETQ. The length of the CDR3 is 17 residues. CDR3 nucleotide sequence: TGCGCCAGCAGCTTAAGTCAGGGGGCGCGGACTAATGAAAAACTGTTTTTT. Its translation: CASSLSQGARTNEKLFF.

This clonotype showed up many times. This chain connects TRBV30 to TRBJ1-1, with 7 bases matching TRBD1. Germline CDR1 and CDR2: GTSNPN and SVGIG (reference sequence). With 2 bases clipped from V and 1 base from J, the junction kept 7 bases outside the gene matches. This CDR3 is 15 amino acids long. The CDR3 protein is CAWSIGGSRNTEAFF. In DNA, the CDR3 is TGTGCCTGGAGTATAGGGGGCAGTCGGAACACTGAAGCTTTCTTT.

The chain carries TRBV9 and TRBJ2-7; TRBD1 is a possible D gene (7 bases). The CDR3 totals 15 residues. Between the trimmed V and J ends, which lost 7 bases and 4 bases, there was a span of 21 bases. Germline V gene data show CDR1 as SGDLS and CDR2 as YYNGEE. CDR3 region: CASAGGGGAGYEQYF. CDR3 sequence (DNA): TGTGCCAGCGCAGGTGGAGGGGGCGCAGGTTACGAGCAGTACTTC.

This clonotype has more than one count but fewer than ten. The chain combines TRBV6-2 or TRBV6-3 with TRBJ1-6; TRBD1 matches at 7 bases. This CDR3 contains 13 residues. The V and J ends lost 6 bases and 6 bases, in that order; junction bases with no gene match: 2. Germline V lookup: CDR1 MNHEY, CDR2 SVGEGT. Written as DNA, the CDR3 is TGTGCCAGCAGACAGGGGTCTAATTCACCCCTCCACTTT. Its protein product is CASRQGSNSPLHF.

This clonotype was seen only a few times. This rearrangement joins TRBV30 to TRBJ2-5; D is perhaps TRBD1 or TRBD2 (5 bases each). V lost 5 bases and J lost 5, with 12 bases in between. The CDR3 contains 12 residues. CDR1 and CDR2 from the germline V gene are GTSNPN and SVGIG (reference sequence). The CDR3 bases are TGTGCCTGGCGGGACCCCGGGGAGACCCAGTACTTC. Protein sequence: CAWRDPGETQYF.

This clonotype appeared many times. The rearrangement links TRBV5-1 to TRBJ2-1; TRBD2 agrees at 10 bases. This CDR3 contains 15 residues. The germline gives CDR1 SGHRS, CDR2 YFSETQ. Trimming at V came to 4 bases and at J to 7 bases, leaving 8 bases not matched to a gene. The CDR3 sequence: CASSARTSGLNEQFF. CDR3 bases: TGCGCCAGCAGCGCAAGGACTAGCGGCCTAAATGAGCAGTTCTTC.

There are many counts of this clonotype. The rearrangement links TRBV20-1 to TRBJ2-1; the D gene is possibly TRBD2 (5 bases). Looked up from germline, CDR1 is DFQATT and CDR2 is SNEGSKA (reference sequence). V lost 6 bases, J lost 9 bases, and 12 bases lay in between. The length of the CDR3 is 11 residues. This CDR3 is CSALPAGEQFF. As DNA, the CDR3 is TGCAGTGCCCTCCCGGCGGGTGAGCAGTTCTTC.

The genes are TRBV24-1 and TRBJ2-7, with a tentative D call TRBD1 (5 bases). CDR1 is KGHDR and CDR2 is SFDVKD in the germline V gene. This CDR3 region has 15 residues. V lost 4 bases and J 3 bases, leaving 15 bases between the germline ends. CDR3 DNA sequence: TGTGCCACCAGTGAACCGACAGCTACCCTCTACGAGCAGTACTTC. This codes for CATSEPTATLYEQYF.

This chain connects TRBV5-1 to TRBJ2-1; D is unresolved. CDR1 SGHRS and CDR2 YFSETQ come from the germline V gene. This CDR3 is 14 amino acids long. The V end lost 0 bases, the J end lost 8 bases, and 12 bases lay between the germline ends. In nucleotides, the CDR3 is TGCGCCAGCAGCTTGGTGGTGGCCCCAGATGAGCAGTTCTTC. It encodes CASSLVVAPDEQFF.

This chain joins TRBV5-5 and TRBJ1-4; no reliable D call. The germline V and J ends were trimmed by 0 bases and 5 bases, with 5 bases remaining between them. Germline lookup yields CDR1 SGHKS and CDR2 YYEKEE (reference sequence). This CDR3 has 13 residues. CDR3 amino acids: CASSLGQNEKLFF. The CDR3 nucleotides are TGTGCCAGCAGCTTGGGGCAGAATGAAAAACTGTTTTTT.

In this sample, this clonotype turned up many times. The J gene is TRBJ2-5, the V gene TRBV2; D unresolved. Between the trimmed V and J ends, which lost 1 base and 1 base, there was a span of 16 bases. Germline CDR1 and CDR2: SNHLY and FYNNEI. The CDR3 has 17 amino acids. CDR3 coding DNA: TGTGCCAGCAGTGAAGAGCCTATGGACGGGCCCCAAGAGACCCAGTACTTC. The encoded protein is CASSEEPMDGPQETQYF.

This clonotype was seen a few times. The chain couples TRBV20-1 to TRBJ2-7; maybe TRBD2 (5 bases). CDR1 and CDR2 from the germline V gene are DFQATT and SNEGSKA (reference sequence). V lost 0 bases and J lost 4, with 16 bases in between. The CDR3 has 15 residues. The CDR3 DNA is TGCAGTGCTAGAGATATAGCGCTAGCTGGATACGAGCAGTACTTC. Protein sequence: CSARDIALAGYEQYF.

This clonotype was found once. This chain connects TRBV30 to TRBJ2-3; TRBD2 matches at 8 bases. Looked up from germline, CDR1 is GTSNPN and CDR2 is SVGIG (reference sequence). Losses at the gene ends were 7 bases for V and 3 bases for J; bases not matched to a gene: 6. This CDR3 is built from 13 residues. The CDR3 coding sequence is TGTGCCTTTAACGGGAGGGCGACAGATACGCAGTATTTT. It translates to CAFNGRATDTQYF.

This clonotype was detected only a few times. This chain uses TRBV3-1 with TRBJ1-5, with D possibly matching TRBD1 (5 bases). Trimming took 0 bases from V and 2 from J, leaving 11 bases between them. Germline CDR1 LGHDT, CDR2 YNNKEL (reference sequence). This CDR3 region has 16 residues. The CDR3 sequence: CASSQDQGLGNQPQHF. CDR3 DNA: TGTGCCAGCAGCCAAGATCAGGGTTTAGGCAATCAGCCCCAGCATTTT. Full variable domain (rest looked up from reference TRBV3-1 and TRBJ1-5): DTAVSQTPKYLVTQMGNDKSIKCEQNLGHDTMYWYKQDSKKFLKIMFSYNNKELIINETVPNRFSPKSPDKAHLNLHINSLELGDSAVYFCASSQDQGLGNQPQHFGDGTRLSIL.

The chain uses TRBV9 and TRBJ1-3, with D possibly matching TRBD1 (5 bases). V was pared by 4 bases and J by 0 bases, with 23 bases between. Germline V CDR1 and CDR2: SGDLS, YYNGEE. This CDR3 has 19 amino acids. The CDR3: CASSPPGRDFSISGNTIYF. CDR3 in DNA: TGTGCCAGCAGCCCCCCGGGGAGGGACTTTTCAATCTCTGGAAACACCATATATTTT.

This clonotype has more than one count but fewer than ten. The rearrangement links TRBV7-8 to TRBJ2-3, with 10 positions matching TRBD2. Germline V lookup: CDR1 SGHVS, CDR2 FQNEAQ. The V segment lost 7 bases and the J segment 1 base; nucleotides outside the gene matches: 8. This CDR3 is 16 amino acids long. The chain's CDR3 is CASTPRGTSGTDTQYF. CDR3 sequence (DNA): TGTGCCAGCACCCCGAGGGGGACTAGCGGCACAGATACGCAGTATTTT.

In its sample, this clonotype was seen many times. The J gene is TRBJ2-1, the V gene TRBV11-3; D is undetermined. There are 13 residues in the CDR3. The V gene's germline CDR1 is SGHNT and CDR2 YENEEA. Trimming removed 6 bases from V and 7 bases from J, with 13 bases in between. CDR3 coding DNA: TGTGCCAGCAGTCCTCGGGTGGAAAATGAGCAGTTCTTC. Translation: CASSPRVENEQFF. Complete variable domain (other parts from reference TRBV11-3 and TRBJ2-1): EAGVVQSPRYKIIEKKQPVAFWCNPISGHNTLYWYLQNLGQGPELLIRYENEEAVDDSQLPKDRFSAERLKGVDSTLKIQPAELGDSAVYLCASSPRVENEQFFGPGTRLTVL.

Only a few counts were recorded for this clonotype. The rearrangement uses TRBV6-1 and TRBJ1-2; D is unclear. Germline CDR1 is MNHNS and CDR2 is SASEGT. V was shortened by 6 bases and J by 5 bases, with 10 bases between the two germline ends. The CDR3 totals 12 residues. The DNA for the CDR3 is TGTGCCAGCAGGGTGACGGGATATGGCTACACCTTC. Translated, it gives CASRVTGYGYTF.

In this sample, this clonotype turned up many times. The J gene is TRBJ2-5, the V gene TRBV27; no clear D. Germline V gene sequence: CDR1 MNHEY, CDR2 SMNVEV (reference sequence). V was trimmed by 3 bases and J by 11 bases, leaving 19 bases between them. This CDR3 is 14 amino acids long. CDR3 sequence: CASSLNQRGSIQYF. The CDR3 bases are TGTGCCAGCAGTTTGAATCAGCGAGGTAGTATACAGTACTTC.

This chain uses TRBV20-1 with TRBJ2-5; tentatively, D is TRBD2 (5 bases). This CDR3 region has 11 residues. CDR1 is DFQATT, CDR2 SNEGSKA, per germline (reference sequence). Trimming removed 8 bases from V and 9 bases from J, with 16 bases in between. This CDR3 reads CSSKTEVAQYF. CDR3 in DNA: TGCAGTTCTAAAACGGAGGTGGCCCAGTACTTC.

In this sample, this clonotype turned up many times. The chain is built from TRBV28 and TRBJ2-7; 7 bases match TRBD2. The CDR3 runs to 17 residues. V was pared by 4 bases and J by 3 bases, with 15 bases of the junction left unmatched. In germline, CDR1 is MDHEN, CDR2 SYDVKM. For the CDR3, the DNA is TGTGCCAGCAGTTCCAACCTCCTTAAGCGGGAAGGCTACGAGCAGTACTTC. Protein product: CASSSNLLKREGYEQYF.

There are many counts of this clonotype. This chain joins TRBV2 and TRBJ1-1; D not resolved. Germline assignment: CDR1 SNHLY and CDR2 FYNNEI. The germline V and J ends were trimmed by 0 bases and 5 bases, with 4 bases remaining between them. This CDR3 region has 12 residues. The CDR3 loop is CASSEAATEAFF. Here the CDR3 DNA reads TGTGCCAGCAGTGAAGCTGCTACTGAAGCTTTCTTT.

There are a few counts of this clonotype. The J gene is TRBJ2-2, the V gene TRBV6-1; 7 bases are a match to TRBD2. Germline values: CDR1 MNHNS, CDR2 SASEGT. The CDR3 loop spans 14 amino acids. The J segment lost 2 bases and the V segment lost 6 bases, leaving 3 bases of the junction unmatched. DNA of the CDR3: TGTGCCAGCAGGCCGGGACTAAACACCGGGGAGCTGTTTTTT. Amino acid sequence: CASRPGLNTGELFF.

In its sample, this clonotype was seen once. This chain links TRBV19 with TRBJ1-2; D is undetermined. The CDR3 runs to 13 residues. CDR1 LNHDA and CDR2 SQIVND come from the germline V gene (reference sequence). Trimming removed 3 bases from V and 4 bases from J, with 9 bases in between. This chain's CDR3 is CASSIGYSYGYTF. The DNA for the CDR3 is TGTGCCAGTAGTATTGGGTATTCCTATGGCTACACCTTC.

This clonotype has ten or more counts. The chain couples TRBV3-1 to TRBJ1-1; the D is unclear. Germline CDR1 and CDR2: LGHDT and YNNKEL (reference sequence). Trimming shortened V by 3 bases and J by 5 bases, and 7 bases separated the two germline ends. The CDR3 has 12 amino acids. The CDR3 region is CASSQGPTEAFF. The CDR3 DNA follows: TGTGCCAGCAGCCAGGGCCCAACTGAAGCTTTCTTT.

The chain combines TRBV12-3 or TRBV12-4 with TRBJ1-2, with no clear D. CDR3 size: 13 residues. V shed 1 base and J shed 8 bases, with 11 bases lying between them. The CDR3 DNA reads as TGTGCCAGCAGTTTAGGGCCGACACTGGGCTACACCTTC. Translated: CASSLGPTLGYTF.

The J gene is TRBJ2-4, the V gene TRBV29-1; D possibly corresponds to TRBD1 (6 bases). The CDR3 runs 13 residues. Trimming removed 6 bases from V and 3 bases from J, with 12 bases in between. From germline, CDR1 is SQVTM and CDR2 ANQGSEA. CDR3 amino acids: CSVGDNDKNIQYF. The CDR3 DNA reads as TGCAGCGTGGGGGACAATGACAAAAACATTCAGTACTTC.